This TCR beta chain was sequenced during a study of cytomegalovirus exposure and HLA in healthy donors. On the study more broadly: As an earlier analysis found, 180 million or so T cells yielded about 120 million unique TCR beta sequences. General observations from the study: A previous analysis found most TCR beta V segments productive roughly 87% or roughly 30% of the time. In a later analysis, parvovirus B19, influenza, CMV and Epstein-Barr virus appeared linked to several top co-occurrence clusters. When presence/absence was analysed, sequencing depth was taken to be roughly uniform across donors.

The germline gives CDR1 SGHDN, CDR2 FVKESK. Trimming took 0 bases from V and 4 from J, leaving 19 bases between them. The CDR3 is 17 amino acids. As regards this clone: The antigen remains unidentified.

The PCR used 60 Vbeta and 13 Jbeta primers. Generated by immunoSEQ multiplex PCR, the TCRdb table keeps only in-frame clones and is missing some. The sample has some 120,000 clones, around four fifths seen once. Material: PBMCs. V usage is TRBV14 and J usage is TRBJ2-7; D unresolved. This clonotype was obtained from a human donor in good health. CDR3 DNA: TGTGCCAGCAGCCAAGATGCGTTAATCGACACTTTTTACGAGCAGTACTTC. It specifies CASSQDALIDTFYEQYF.